These T cell receptor beta chains were read from a single sample in a study of cytomegalovirus exposure and HLA in healthy donors. Only in-frame clones appear in the TCRdb table, and some are missing; sequencing was by immunoSEQ multiplex PCR. The table includes about 180,000 clones, approximately 88% detected once. The sample was PBMCs. Every receptor here comes from a boy younger than 10 in good health and CMV-seronegative. Both conserved end residues are part of each CDR3.

V	J	length	CDR3
TRBV19	TRBJ1-1	13	CASSIVQNTEAFF
TRBV7-8	TRBJ2-3	12	CASSLGADTQYF
TRBV29-1	TRBJ1-4	13	CSVGQVPRGKLFF
TRBV9	TRBJ2-3	13	CASSVLVTDTQYF
TRBV5-4	TRBJ2-2	16	CASSLAGRTNTGELFF
TRBV5-1	TRBJ2-3	16	CASSLARGLGTDTQYF
TRBV15	TRBJ1-2	17	CATSREGRGPFNYGYTF
TRBV9	TRBJ1-1	14	CASSVGGMNTEAFF
TRBV12-5	TRBJ1-1	14	CASGLRLRDTEAFF
TRBV20-1	TRBJ2-1	11	CSAFSFNEQFF
TRBV27	TRBJ2-3	17	CASSQFYTGGGEDTQYF
TRBV19	TRBJ2-7	17	CASSISGTGVSSYEQYF
TRBV30	TRBJ1-1	14	CAWSVGAGSTEAFF
TRBV4-3	TRBJ2-5	15	CASSQDGGYQETQYF
TRBV6-1	TRBJ1-3	17	CASSEPDRGVSGNTIYF
TRBV19	TRBJ2-4	17	CASSDLLGQVAKNIQYF
TRBV29-1	TRBJ1-2	11	CPDLTGYGYTF
TRBV7-9	TRBJ2-7	11	CASSNSYEQYF
TRBV2	TRBJ2-5	21	CASRKPGLAGGPGTRGETQYF
TRBV7-6	TRBJ1-1	13	CASSLWQNTEAFF
TRBV7-6	TRBJ2-1	15	CASSLAASLGNEQFF
TRBV6-6	TRBJ1-2	14	CASSPRTGGDGYTF
TRBV19	TRBJ1-1	12	CASSMRGSEAFF
TRBV9	TRBJ2-1	16	CASSVSSGGSYNEQFF
TRBV19	TRBJ2-2	14	CASRGLAPGGELFF
TRBV14	TRBJ2-3	14	CASSQGSSTDTQYF
TRBV21-1	TRBJ2-5	15	CASSKLGLPMETQYF
TRBV27	TRBJ2-7	13	CASSRAPGQKQYF
TRBV9	TRBJ2-5	14	CASSPRALQETQYF
TRBV19	TRBJ2-7	13	CASSIDLTDEQYF
TRBV10-2	TRBJ1-1	12	CASSVGNTEAFF
TRBV6-5	TRBJ2-2	15	CASRTDRGGTGELFF
TRBV2	TRBJ2-2	15	CASSGQASSTGELFF
TRBV18	TRBJ2-1	14	CASSQQRESNEQFF
TRBV30	TRBJ1-5	13	CAWAPQGNQPQHF
TRBV29-1	TRBJ1-5	13	CSVAAGSNQPQHF
TRBV18	TRBJ1-4	17	CASSRTRGPGPPEKLFF
TRBV5-1	TRBJ1-1	17	CASSFTQGYVSNTEAFF
TRBV27	TRBJ1-5	13	CASSGQGRQPQHF
TRBV5-5	TRBJ2-1	15	CASSLPRDSYNEQFF
TRBV27	TRBJ2-4	18	CASRQTSGRPLAKNIQYF
TRBV9	TRBJ2-1	18	CASSNSRSTSGSYNEQFF
TRBV5-8	TRBJ1-1	15	CASSLLPGANTEAFF
TRBV2	TRBJ1-2	13	CASRLTGGYGYTF
TRBV5-4	TRBJ2-3	14	CASSKDRLTDTQYF
TRBV6-1	TRBJ1-3	13	CASGLSSGNTIYF
TRBV18	TRBJ1-1	13	CASSLDRDTEAFF
TRBV19	TRBJ2-7	14	CASSLGQGSYEQYF
TRBV18	TRBJ2-3	14	CASSLAFRGDTQYF
TRBV5-3	TRBJ1-4	18	CARSPNPRGRGLKEKLFF
TRBV27	TRBJ2-3	16	CASSLFTSGNTDTQYF
TRBV5-1	TRBJ2-3	14	CASSLADNTDTQYF